The table lists the clone carrying this TCR beta chain with a few counts. Its matching antigen is unknown. The time point denotes: newly diagnosed GD, antithyroid drugs for less than 3 months. PBMC-derived RNA was used for the TCR library. These data belong to a study of regulatory T cells in long-lasting Graves disease. Germline loops: CDR1 SGHRS, CDR2 YFSETQ. This CDR3 comprises 15 residues. V was shortened by 4 bases and J by 5 bases, with 16 bases between the two germline ends. Arm-PCR of CDR3 regions and iRepertoire HTBI primers were used to build TCR beta libraries. In TCRdb, the multiplex PCR reads were re-called with MiXCR into one record per CDR3 protein. The table records roughly 420,000 distinct CDR3 sequences, 16% of them present only once. Overall study results and limits: Small numbers of samples may have cut accuracy. Segments TRBV28, TRBJ1-2 and TRBJ2-5 showed preferential usage in persistent disease.

These data were also filed under a second study, of T cells in Graves' hyperthyroidism and ophthalmopathy. That paper adds: Patients were aged 18 to 65, had disease duration under 2 months, and had newly diagnosed hyperthyroidism.

The sequence came from a woman in her 30s with Graves disease. The sequencing used peripheral blood mononuclear cells (PBMCs), collected at new diagnosis, from a patient treated with antithyroid drugs. This chain uses TRBV5-1 with TRBJ2-4; D unclear. The CDR3 DNA reads TGCGCCAGCAGCCCGGTCGTGGGGTTCGAAAACATTCAGTACTTC. Translation: CASSPVVGFENIQYF.